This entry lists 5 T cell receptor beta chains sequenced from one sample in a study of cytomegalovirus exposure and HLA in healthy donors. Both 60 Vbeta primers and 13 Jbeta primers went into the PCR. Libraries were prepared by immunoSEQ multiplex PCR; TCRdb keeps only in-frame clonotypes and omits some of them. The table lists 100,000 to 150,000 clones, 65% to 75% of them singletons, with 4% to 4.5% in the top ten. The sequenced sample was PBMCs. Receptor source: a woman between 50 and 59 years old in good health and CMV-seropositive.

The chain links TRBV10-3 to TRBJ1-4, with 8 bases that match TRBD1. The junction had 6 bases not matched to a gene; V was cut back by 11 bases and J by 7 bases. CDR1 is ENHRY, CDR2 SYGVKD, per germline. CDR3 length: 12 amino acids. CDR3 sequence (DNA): TGTGCCTCCACAGGGGGGGGTGAAAAACTGTTTTTT. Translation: CASTGGGEKLFF.

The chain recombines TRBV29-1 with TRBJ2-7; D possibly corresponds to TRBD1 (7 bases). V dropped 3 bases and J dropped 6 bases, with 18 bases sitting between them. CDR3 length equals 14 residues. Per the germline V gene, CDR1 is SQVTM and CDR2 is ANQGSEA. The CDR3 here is CSVDKQGTEFEQYF. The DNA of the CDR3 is TGCAGCGTTGACAAACAGGGGACTGAGTTCGAGCAGTACTTC.

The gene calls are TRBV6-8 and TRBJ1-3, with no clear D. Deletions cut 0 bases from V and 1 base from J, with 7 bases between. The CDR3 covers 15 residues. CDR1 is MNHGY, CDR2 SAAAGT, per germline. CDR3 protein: CASSYSSVSGNTIYF. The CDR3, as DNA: TGTGCCAGCAGTTACTCTTCGGTTTCTGGAAACACCATATATTTT.

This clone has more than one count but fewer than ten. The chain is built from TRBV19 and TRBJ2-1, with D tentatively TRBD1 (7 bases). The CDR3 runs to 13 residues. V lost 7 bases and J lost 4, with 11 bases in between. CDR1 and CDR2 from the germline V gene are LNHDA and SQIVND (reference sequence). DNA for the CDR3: TGTGCCAGTAATTCAGGGGGGTACAATGAGCAGTTCTTC. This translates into CASNSGGYNEQFF.

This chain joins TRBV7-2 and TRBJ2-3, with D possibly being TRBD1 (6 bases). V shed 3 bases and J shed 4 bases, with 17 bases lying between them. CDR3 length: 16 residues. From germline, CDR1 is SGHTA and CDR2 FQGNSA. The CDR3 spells CASSLGASSYPDTQYF. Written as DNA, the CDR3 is TGTGCCAGCAGCTTGGGGGCGTCCTCTTACCCAGATACGCAGTATTTT.